This is a list of T cell receptor beta chains from one sample in a study of response to subunit inactivated influenza vaccine. TCRdb redid the calling of the RT-PCR reads with MiXCR, one entry per CDR3 protein. This table holds about 540,000 distinct CDR3 sequences, approximately 24% found once. This same sample was also taken into another study, of T cells expressing NK-cell markers.

The sample consisted of CD4+ T cells sorted from PBMCs, taken 11 to 12 days after vaccination. Source of these receptors: a man aged 45 to 65 who received an inactivated influenza vaccine. The CDR3 runs from the conserved cysteine through the conserved F or W. D genes are given only for firm matches. Some rows have no size entry. The others give once, few or many, or a class for an expanded clone.

clone size	J gene	D gene	V gene	CDR3 DNA	CDR3 protein
few	TRBJ2-1	TRBD1	TRBV5-1	TGCGCCAGCAGCAGAGGACAGGGGGCATCCTACAATGAGCAGTTCTTC	CASSRGQGASYNEQFF
few	TRBJ2-7	TRBD1	TRBV20-1	TGCAGTGCTAGTTCCCCCGGGACAGGGATCTACGAGCAGTACTTC	CSASSPGTGIYEQYF
.	TRBJ2-1	TRBD2	TRBV27	TGTGCCAGCAGTTTAAGGCCGGGGGGGCCCAATGAGCAGTTCTTC	CASSLRPGGPNEQFF
few	TRBJ1-4	TRBD1	TRBV5-1	TGCGCCAGCAGCCCCGGACAGGGCCCGACGGGCGAAAAACTGTTTTTT	CASSPGQGPTGEKLFF
few	TRBJ1-1	TRBD1	TRBV20-1	TGCAGTGCTAACCAGGGGGCGGACACTGAAGCTTTCTTT	CSANQGADTEAFF
.	TRBJ2-5	TRBD2	TRBV20-1	TGCAGTGCTAACCCTGTGGGACTAGCGGGAGCAGAGGAGACCCAGTACTTC	CSANPVGLAGAEETQYF
few	TRBJ1-5	.	TRBV19	TGTGCCAGTAGTAAGAGACAGAGAATCAATCAGCCCCAGCATTTT	CASSKRQRINQPQHF
few	TRBJ1-4	.	TRBV5-1	TGCGCCAGCAGCTTCCGTTTTGCAACTAATGAAAAACTGTTTTTT	CASSFRFATNEKLFF
few	TRBJ2-1	TRBD2	TRBV14	TGTGCCAGCAGTAAGGCTAGCGGGAGTTTTTACAATGAGCAGTTCTTC	CASSKASGSFYNEQFF
.	TRBJ2-5	TRBD1	TRBV7-7	TGTGCCAGCAGCCCTACGAGACAGGGGGCAGGGACCCAGTACTTC	CASSPTRQGAGTQYF
.	TRBJ1-5	.	TRBV7-8	TGTGCCAGCAGCTTAGCGGCCGGCTATCAGCCCCAGCATTTT	CASSLAAGYQPQHF
few	TRBJ1-1	.	TRBV4-1	TGCGCCAGCAGCCAAGGCCGTCCAGGGTTGGCTGAAGCTTTCTTT	CASSQGRPGLAEAFF
.	TRBJ2-7	TRBD2	TRBV2	TGTGCCAGCAGCGGGTTGACTAGCGGGGTCGAGCAGTACTTC	CASSGLTSGVEQYF
few	TRBJ2-1	TRBD1	TRBV20-1	TGCAGTGCTAGGGACAGGACCTTCTACAATGAGCAGTTCTTC	CSARDRTFYNEQFF
few	TRBJ2-2	TRBD2	TRBV27	TGTGCCAGCAGCCGTGGACTAGCGAACACCGGGGAGCTGTTTTTT	CASSRGLANTGELFF
few	TRBJ2-7	.	TRBV18	TGTGCCAGCTCACCCTCTGCAGGGGAGGGCCTCGAGCAGTACTTC	CASSPSAGEGLEQYF
.	TRBJ2-1	.	TRBV15	TGTGCCACCAGCAGAGATATGGCGGGGGCGTTCTTC	CATSRDMAGAFF
few	TRBJ2-7	.	TRBV20-1	TGCAGTGCTAGGGGCCCCGGTTACGAGCAGTACTTC	CSARGPGYEQYF
.	TRBJ2-2	TRBD2	TRBV5-1	TGCGCCAGCAGCTTGGTAGCGGGCTACATGAACACCGGGGAGCTGTTTTTT	CASSLVAGYMNTGELFF
few	TRBJ1-1	.	TRBV7-9	TGTGCCAGCAGCTCCGAGGGGAACACTGAAGCTTTCTTT	CASSSEGNTEAFF
few	TRBJ1-1	TRBD1	TRBV2	TGTGCCAGCAAAAAGGGGACAGCAATGAACACTGAAGCTTTCTTT	CASKKGTAMNTEAFF
.	TRBJ2-7	.	TRBV4-3	TGCGCCAGCAGCCACCTCGGAGACAGCTCCTACGAGCAGTACTTC	CASSHLGDSSYEQYF
.	TRBJ2-5	TRBD1	TRBV25-1	TGTGCCAGCAGTAGACAGGGTTCGACACGCACGGAGACCCAGTACTTC	CASSRQGSTRTETQYF
.	TRBJ2-1	.	TRBV5-1	TGCGCCAGCAGCTTGGAAGGGGTAAGCTCCTACAATGAGCAGTTCTTC	CASSLEGVSSYNEQFF
.	TRBJ2-7	TRBD2	TRBV20-1	TGCAGTGCTAGATCTCCGGGACTAGCGGGAGGCTTCTACGAGCAGTACTTC	CSARSPGLAGGFYEQYF
.	TRBJ2-7	.	TRBV28	TGTGCCAGCGGAAAACAGGGAGTCCACGAGCAGTACTTC	CASGKQGVHEQYF
.	TRBJ2-7	.	TRBV10-3	TGTGCCATCAGCGTCCGGGACGAAGGCGAGCAGTACTTC	CAISVRDEGEQYF
.	TRBJ2-7	TRBD1	TRBV18	TGTGCCAGCTCACTGGACAGGGGGCAGGGCGAGCAGTACTTC	CASSLDRGQGEQYF
.	TRBJ2-4	.	TRBV3-1	TGTGCCAGCAGCCAAGAGGGAACCCTAGCCAAAAACATTCAGTACTTC	CASSQEGTLAKNIQYF
few	TRBJ2-5	.	TRBV6-1	TGTGCCAGCAGCCCCCCGGACAAGGCACAAGAGACCCAGTACTTC	CASSPPDKAQETQYF
few	TRBJ2-3	.	TRBV9	TGTGCCAGCAGCGAGGGGTCTAGCAGTACGCAGTATTTT	CASSEGSSSTQYF
few	TRBJ2-7	TRBD2	TRBV6-2/TRBV6-3	TGTGCCAGCAGCCAACGGGGACTAGCGGGCTCCACGGGGGAGCAGTACTTC	CASSQRGLAGSTGEQYF
.	TRBJ2-2	.	TRBV12-3/TRBV12-4	TGTGCCAGCAGTTTACTCCAGAACACCGGGGAGCTGTTTTTT	CASSLLQNTGELFF
few	TRBJ2-7	TRBD2	TRBV6-2/TRBV6-3	TGTGCCAGCAGTTACCCACTAGCGGGGGGCAGCTCCTACGAGCAGTACTTC	CASSYPLAGGSSYEQYF
many	TRBJ1-5	.	TRBV12-3/TRBV12-4	TGTGCCAGCAGTTCTTTTGGGGGAAAGCGGGGTCAGCCCCAGCATTTT	CASSSFGGKRGQPQHF
few	TRBJ2-4	.	TRBV6-1	TGTGCCAGCCGGGACCCCGATGCGAACATTCAGTACTTC	CASRDPDANIQYF
few	TRBJ1-1	.	TRBV19	TGTGCCAGTAGTAGCCTACAGGGAAGTACTGAAGCTTTCTTT	CASSSLQGSTEAFF
.	TRBJ1-6	.	TRBV28	TGTGCCAGCAATACCAGAGGTCTGGTACTCGGGAATTCACCCCTCCACTTT	CASNTRGLVLGNSPLHF
few	TRBJ2-7	.	TRBV12-3/TRBV12-4	TGTGCCAGCAGTTTATGGGCCACCTCCTACGAGCAGTACTTC	CASSLWATSYEQYF
.	TRBJ2-7	.	TRBV7-2	TGTGCCAGCAGCTTATCCGGAAAACTTAGATACGAGCAGTACTTC	CASSLSGKLRYEQYF
.	TRBJ2-1	.	TRBV19	TGTGCCAGTAGCATCGACAGGGAGGGTGAGCAGTTCTTC	CASSIDREGEQFF
.	TRBJ1-5	.	TRBV7-9	TGTGCCAGCAGCTTAAATAAGGATCAGCCCCAGCATTTT	CASSLNKDQPQHF
.	TRBJ2-7	.	TRBV6-2/TRBV6-3	TGTGCCAGCAGAAACGGGACTCTCACCCGCCCCTCCTACGAGCAGTACTTC	CASRNGTLTRPSYEQYF
few	TRBJ2-1	.	TRBV10-3	TGTGCCATCAGCCGTAGTAATGAGCAGTTCTTC	CAISRSNEQFF
.	TRBJ2-7	TRBD2	TRBV27	TGTGCCAGCAGTTTATCGCGCGGGGGGTCCTACGAGCAGTACTTC	CASSLSRGGSYEQYF
.	TRBJ1-1	.	TRBV12-3/TRBV12-4	TGTGCCAGCGCCGGCAGGCCATGGAAGAGCACTGAAGCTTTCTTT	CASAGRPWKSTEAFF
few	TRBJ2-2	TRBD2	TRBV20-1	TGCAGTGCTATGGCGGGAGGAATCACCGGGGAGCTGTTTTTT	CSAMAGGITGELFF
.	TRBJ2-5	.	TRBV7-2	TGTGCCAGCAGCTTAGGTTTCGGGGAGACCCAGTACTTC	CASSLGFGETQYF
.	TRBJ2-2	TRBD1	TRBV20-1	TGCAGTGCTTTACGAGACAGGGTCGCCGGGGAGCTGTTTTTT	CSALRDRVAGELFF
few	TRBJ2-1	.	TRBV19	TGTGCCAGTAGATCCCAACCTCTGGTTAACAATGAGCAGTTCTTC	CASRSQPLVNNEQFF
once	TRBJ2-5	TRBD1	TRBV6-5	TGTGCCAGCAGGGGACAGGGACAGGCCCAGTACTTC	CASRGQGQAQYF
.	TRBJ1-2	TRBD1	TRBV5-1	TGCGCCAGCAGCAGAGGACAGGGGGAATTTACGGGCTATGGCTACACCTTC	CASSRGQGEFTGYGYTF
.	TRBJ2-5	.	TRBV11-1	TGTGCCAGCAGCTCGACCGGGCTCCGGGAGACCCAGTACTTC	CASSSTGLRETQYF
few	TRBJ2-5	.	TRBV11-1	TGTGCCAGCAGCTTAGCGCCACAAGGGGGAGAGACCCAGTACTTC	CASSLAPQGGETQYF